Presented here are 30 T cell receptor beta chains from one specimen sequenced in a study of immune cell composition in non-small cell lung cancer. The protocol was immunoSEQ multiplex PCR, while the TCRdb copy is restricted to in-frame clones and leaves out a portion. Found here are about 10,000 clones, 65% to 80% of them singletons; the top ten hold 8.9%. The sequencing input was lung tumor tissue. These receptors were obtained from a human donor with non-small cell lung cancer.

This rearrangement joins TRBV5-4 to TRBJ1-4, with D possibly matching TRBD1 (5 bases). Per the germline V gene, CDR1 is SGHNT and CDR2 is YYREEE (reference sequence). V was pared by 0 bases and J by 2 bases, with 8 bases between. The CDR3 runs 15 residues. CDR3 DNA sequence: TGTGCCAGCAGCTTGGCAGGGAGGACTAATGAAAAACTGTTTTTT. Translating it yields CASSLAGRTNEKLFF.

This chain joins TRBV27 and TRBJ2-5; D tentatively fits TRBD1 or TRBD2 (5 bases each). Germline V lookup: CDR1 MNHEY, CDR2 SMNVEV (reference sequence). Trimming took 9 bases from V and 4 from J, leaving 21 bases between them. The CDR3 runs to 15 residues. The CDR3 sequence: CASKISGTWGETQYF. For the CDR3, the DNA is TGTGCCAGTAAGATTTCCGGGACCTGGGGAGAGACCCAGTACTTC.

The CDR3 bases are TGCGCCAGCTCCGGGGGAGGGGCGGGGTACACTGAAGCTTTCTTT. This gives the protein CASSGGGAGYTEAFF. The rearrangement uses TRBV5-1 and TRBJ1-1; D might be TRBD1 (5 bases). V was trimmed by 7 bases and J by 3 bases, leaving 19 bases between them. From germline, CDR1 is SGHRS and CDR2 YFSETQ. The CDR3 runs to 15 residues.

This clone has only a few counts. V usage is TRBV7-2 and J usage is TRBJ2-7; 7 nucleotides agree with TRBD2. Germline CDR1 is SGHTA and CDR2 is FQGNSA. This CDR3 has 13 residues. The junction had 2 bases not matched to a gene; V was cut back by 3 bases and J by 3 bases. The chain's CDR3 is CASSLGTIYEQYF. CDR3 nucleotides: TGTGCCAGCAGCTTGGGGACTATCTACGAGCAGTACTTC.

This clone was counted once. The chain has TRBV19 and TRBJ2-5; D is unclear. Germline V gene lookup returns CDR1 LNHDA and CDR2 SQIVND (reference sequence). With 5 bases removed from V and 2 bases from J, the gap between germline ends came to 9 bases. This CDR3 spans 13 amino acids. The CDR3: CASSRALQETQYF. The CDR3 DNA sequence: TGTGCCAGTAGTCGGGCTCTTCAAGAGACCCAGTACTTC.

V usage is TRBV20-1 and J usage is TRBJ2-1; D uncertain. Germline V gives CDR1 DFQATT, CDR2 SNEGSKA (reference sequence). This CDR3 has 11 amino acids. With 5 bases removed from V and 9 bases from J, the gap between germline ends came to 11 bases. CDR3 in amino acids: CSAPKAFEQFF. CDR3 DNA: TGCAGTGCTCCAAAAGCATTTGAGCAGTTCTTC.

This clone was recorded a few times. The chain is built from TRBV2 and TRBJ1-6; D is unresolved. Germline V gene sequence: CDR1 SNHLY, CDR2 FYNNEI. The CDR3 contains 17 residues. Trimming removed 2 bases from V and 0 bases from J, with 11 bases in between. CDR3 nucleotide sequence: TGTGCCAGCAGTGAAATGGAGGCGAGCTCCTATAATTCACCCCTCCACTTT. Its translation is CASSEMEASSYNSPLHF.

The chain uses TRBV27 and TRBJ2-5; 10 nucleotides align to TRBD2. V lost 4 bases and J lost 7; bases outside the gene matches: 9. The germline CDR1 and CDR2 sequences are MNHEY and SMNVEV (reference sequence). This CDR3 has 15 amino acids. CDR3 residues: CASSYLASGGGTQYF. The CDR3 DNA reads as TGTGCCAGCAGTTACCTCGCTAGCGGGGGTGGGACCCAGTACTTC.

As to this clone: A clone one base away is much larger, so this may be a read error. This rearrangement joins TRBV5-1 to TRBJ1-2; TRBD1 matches at 8 bases. The germline CDR1 and CDR2 sequences are SGHRS and YFSETQ. The CDR3 totals 15 residues. The CDR3 loop reads CTSSRRTGLNYGYTF. The CDR3 coding sequence is TGCACCAGCAGCCGGAGGACAGGGTTGAACTATGGCTACACCTTC. The full variable domain, with the rest looked up from reference TRBV5-1 and TRBJ1-2, is KAGVTQTPRYLIKTRGQQVTLSCSPISGHRSVSWYQQTPGQGLQFLFEYFSETQRNKGNFPGRFSGRQFSNSRSEMNVSTLELGDSALYLCTSSRRTGLNYGYTFGSGTRLTVV.

The chain is built from TRBV7-9 and TRBJ1-4; D not certain. V lost 5 bases to trimming and J lost 0 bases, with 19 bases between them. The CDR3 consists of 18 residues. Germline V gene data show CDR1 as SEHNR and CDR2 as FQNEAQ (reference sequence). CDR3: CASSGYSPGSATNEKLFF. The CDR3, as DNA: TGTGCCAGCAGCGGATACTCTCCAGGCTCTGCAACTAATGAAAAACTGTTTTTT. The variable domain in full, completed from reference TRBV7-9 and TRBJ1-4, reads DTGVSQNPRHKITKRGQNVTFRCDPISEHNRLYWYRQTLGQGPEFLTYFQNEAQLEKSRLLSDRFSAERPKGSFSTLEIQRTEQGDSAMYLCASSGYSPGSATNEKLFFGSGTQLSVL.

This clone is termed large (0.1 to 1%). The rearrangement uses TRBV5-1 and TRBJ2-7; a weak D match, TRBD2 (5 bases). The CDR3 contains 15 residues. The V end lost 3 bases, the J end lost 6 bases, and 19 bases lay between the germline ends. The germline V gene encodes CDR1 SGHRS and CDR2 YFSETQ. The DNA of the CDR3 is TGCGCCAGCAGCTCCTCCGGACGGGAAGCAGGCGAGCAGTACTTC. Amino acids: CASSSSGREAGEQYF.

The rearrangement joins TRBV5-6 to TRBJ1-5; no reliable D call. Trimming cost V 1 base and J 4 bases, with 6 bases left between them. Germline CDR1 reads SGHDT; CDR2 reads YYEEEE. The CDR3 sequence is 13 residues long. This CDR3 is CASSLHRNQPQHF. In DNA, the CDR3 is TGTGCCAGCAGCTTGCACCGGAATCAGCCCCAGCATTTT.

This clone showed up just a few times. The V gene is TRBV5-1, the J gene TRBJ2-3; D might be TRBD1 (5 bases). Germline V gene sequence: CDR1 SGHRS, CDR2 YFSETQ. With 3 bases removed from V and 0 bases from J, the gap between germline ends came to 11 bases. This CDR3 has 15 residues. The CDR3 bases are TGCGCCAGCAGCTATACAGGAGATAGCACAGATACGCAGTATTTT. Amino acids: CASSYTGDSTDTQYF.

The chain recombines TRBV20-1 with TRBJ2-1; D is uncertain. Germline CDR1 is DFQATT and CDR2 is SNEGSKA (reference sequence). The V end was cut by 5 bases, the J end by 5 bases, with 7 bases between. The CDR3 sequence is 11 residues long. The CDR3 loop reads CSAGGNNEQFF. As DNA, the CDR3 is TGCAGTGCTGGCGGAAACAATGAGCAGTTCTTC.

The chain couples TRBV28 to TRBJ2-5; 7 nucleotides match TRBD1. The junction had 12 bases not matched to a gene; V was cut back by 2 bases and J by 3 bases. There are 17 residues in the CDR3. Germline CDR1 reads MDHEN; CDR2 reads SYDVKM. For the CDR3, the DNA is TGTGCCAGCAGTTTAAACCTGTGGGCAGGGGGAGAAGAGACCCAGTACTTC. It codes for CASSLNLWAGGEETQYF.

The CDR3 is CASSPRTGSYEQYF. The CDR3 DNA reads TGTGCCAGCAGCCCCAGGACCGGATCCTACGAGCAGTACTTC. This chain connects TRBV11-3 to TRBJ2-7; D remains ambiguous. Germline CDR1 is SGHNT and CDR2 is YENEEA. This CDR3 has 14 amino acids. Trimming stripped 5 bases from V and 1 base from J, with 12 bases between.

This chain joins TRBV6-5 and TRBJ1-5; D unresolved. The germline gives CDR1 MNHEY, CDR2 SVGAGI. The V gene lost 2 bases and the J gene lost 1 base, with 9 bases spanning the gap. This CDR3 is built from 15 residues. CDR3 loop: CASSYGFGSNQPQHF. CDR3 nucleotides: TGTGCCAGCAGTTACGGGTTCGGAAGCAATCAGCCCCAGCATTTT.

This clone has just one count. Here the CDR3 reads CASSLRVEDGYTF. In DNA, the CDR3 is TGTGCCAGCAGCTTGAGGGTAGAGGATGGCTACACCTTC. The chain recombines TRBV5-6 with TRBJ1-2; D uncertain. There are 13 residues in the CDR3. V lost 1 base and J 6 bases, leaving 10 bases between the germline ends. Germline V gene sequence: CDR1 SGHDT, CDR2 YYEEEE.

The chain recombines TRBV7-2 with TRBJ1-1, with D possibly being TRBD1 (5 bases). Germline V gene sequence: CDR1 SGHTA, CDR2 FQGNSA. CDR3 length: 14 residues. Trimming cost V 4 bases and J 3 bases, with 12 bases left between them. The CDR3 is CASSSLGGDTEAFF. CDR3 in DNA: TGTGCCAGCAGCTCTCTCGGGGGGGACACTGAAGCTTTCTTT.

V gene TRBV4-1 combines with J gene TRBJ1-4; D perhaps matches TRBD1 (6 bases). CDR1 MGHRA and CDR2 YSYEKL come from the germline V gene. The V gene lost 0 bases and the J gene lost 8 bases, with 19 bases spanning the gap. This CDR3 is 17 amino acids long. The CDR3: CASSQDSPTGIGEKLFF. The CDR3 DNA follows: TGCGCCAGCAGCCAAGATAGCCCCACAGGGATCGGAGAAAAACTGTTTTTT.

This sequence joins TRBV4-1 and TRBJ2-7; D gene ambiguous. The germline V and J ends were trimmed by 5 bases and 0 bases, with 14 bases remaining between them. Germline V gene sequence: CDR1 MGHRA, CDR2 YSYEKL. CDR3 length: 15 residues. The CDR3 sequence is CASSVRVGSSYEQYF. CDR3 coding DNA: TGCGCCAGCAGCGTAAGAGTGGGGTCCTCCTACGAGCAGTACTTC.

The rearrangement uses TRBV5-1 and TRBJ2-3, with TRBD2 matching over 13 bases. Trimming took 3 bases from V and 3 from J; bases not matched to a gene: 13. The CDR3 length is 19 residues. Germline values: CDR1 SGHRS, CDR2 YFSETQ. The CDR3 DNA sequence: TGCGCCAGCAGCTCACGTTCCGGGACTAGCGGGGTGGGAACAGATACGCAGTATTTT. This translates into CASSSRSGTSGVGTDTQYF.

This rearrangement joins TRBV2 to TRBJ2-5; D gene unclear. The germline CDR1 and CDR2 sequences are SNHLY and FYNNEI. The CDR3 is made up of 13 amino acids. V lost 3 bases, J lost 1 base, and 6 bases lay in between. For the CDR3, the DNA is TGTGCCAGCAGTGAGGGGTTCCAAGAGACCCAGTACTTC. This translates into CASSEGFQETQYF. Full variable domain (missing parts from reference TRBV2 and TRBJ2-5): EPEVTQTPSHQVTQMGQEVILRCVPISNHLYFYWYRQILGQKVEFLVSFYNNEISEKSEIFDDQFSVERPDGSNFTLKIRSTKLEDSAMYFCASSEGFQETQYFGPGTRLLVL.

This clone was seen a single time. CDR3 protein: CASSLTRQSYEQYF. CDR3 coding DNA: TGTGCCAGCAGCTTAACCCGGCAGTCCTACGAGCAGTACTTC. The chain combines TRBV7-2 with TRBJ2-7; D not resolved. CDR1 SGHTA and CDR2 FQGNSA come from the germline V gene. V lost 2 bases and J 1 base, leaving 9 bases between the germline ends. This CDR3 has 14 residues.

This chain joins TRBV10-2 and TRBJ1-2; TRBD1 aligns across 8 bases. Germline CDR1 and CDR2: WSHSY and SAAADI. The ends lost 0 bases at V and 6 bases at J; junction bases unmatched: 12. CDR3 length equals 17 residues. This CDR3 is CASSESRTGSFKDGYTF. The CDR3 DNA reads TGCGCCAGCAGTGAGTCGAGGACAGGGAGTTTTAAGGATGGCTACACCTTC.

The chain uses TRBV6-1 and TRBJ1-2, with D possibly TRBD1 on 6 matching bases. The V gene's germline CDR1 is MNHNS and CDR2 SASEGT. V lost 2 bases and J 3 bases, leaving 10 bases between the germline ends. The CDR3 runs 14 residues. The CDR3 sequence is CASSESGQYYGYTF. The CDR3 region has the DNA TGTGCCAGCAGTGAATCAGGACAGTACTATGGCTACACCTTC.

CDR3 loop: CASSLVIGHLNEKLFF. The CDR3 coding sequence is TGTGCCAGCAGCTTGGTGATTGGACACCTAAATGAAAAACTGTTTTTT. V gene TRBV5-5 combines with J gene TRBJ1-4, with D perhaps TRBD1 (5 bases). The CDR3 has 16 amino acids. The germline CDR1 and CDR2 sequences are SGHKS and YYEKEE (reference sequence). With 0 bases removed from V and 5 bases from J, the gap between germline ends came to 14 bases. The full variable domain, rest sourced from reference TRBV5-5 and TRBJ1-4, is DAGVTQSPTHLIKTRGQQVTLRCSPISGHKSVSWYQQVLGQGPQFIFQYYEKEERGRGNFPDRFSARQFPNYSSELNVNALLLGDSALYLCASSLVIGHLNEKLFFGSGTQLSVL.

The rearrangement uses TRBV27 and TRBJ1-5; tentatively, D is TRBD1 (6 bases). Trimming took off 4 bases at V and 5 bases at J, with 9 bases between the two ends. Germline values: CDR1 MNHEY, CDR2 SMNVEV (reference sequence). This CDR3 spans 13 amino acids. CDR3 nucleotides: TGTGCCAGCAGTTCCAGGGGTCATCAGCCCCAGCATTTT. It encodes CASSSRGHQPQHF.

This clone has a single count. This chain uses TRBV28 with TRBJ1-2; D might be TRBD1 (6 bases). Germline assignment: CDR1 MDHEN and CDR2 SYDVKM. The CDR3 has 14 residues. Trimming cost V 5 bases and J 6 bases, with 16 bases left between them. The CDR3 here is CASSIPQGANGYTF. As DNA, the CDR3 is TGTGCCAGCAGTATCCCACAGGGAGCAAATGGCTACACCTTC.

The rearrangement uses TRBV19 and TRBJ2-3; possible D gene TRBD1, 5 bases. Germline V gene data show CDR1 as LNHDA and CDR2 as SQIVND (reference sequence). V was pared by 0 bases and J by 6 bases, with 16 bases between. CDR3 length: 16 residues. The CDR3, as DNA: TGTGCCAGTAGTATAGAAGACAGACCCAGTGTCGATACGCAGTATTTT. It yields the protein CASSIEDRPSVDTQYF.